Shown below are 24 T cell receptor beta chains from a single sample sequenced in a study of cytomegalovirus exposure and HLA in healthy donors. PCR primers comprised 60 Vbeta and 13 Jbeta primers. Sequencing was performed with immunoSEQ multiplex PCR; in TCRdb, only in-frame clones are kept and a portion is missing. The sample lists about 110,000 clones, more than 75% occurring once. Sequenced: PBMCs. These receptors were obtained from a man between 25 and 39 years old in good health and CMV-seropositive.

V and J are TRBV30 and TRBJ2-6; perhaps TRBD2 as D (6 bases). V lost 0 bases and J 7 bases, leaving 7 bases between the germline ends. This CDR3 is 13 amino acids long. CDR1 is GTSNPN and CDR2 is SVGIG in the germline V gene (reference sequence). The DNA of the CDR3 is TGTGCCTGGAGTGTCGGGGGTGCCAACGTCCTGACTTTC. It is translated as CAWSVGGANVLTF.

This chain links TRBV5-4 with TRBJ2-1, with 8 bases that match TRBD1. There are 16 residues in the CDR3. The trim removed 1 base at V and 6 bases at J, leaving 9 bases unmatched. Looked up from germline, CDR1 is SGHNT and CDR2 is YYREEE (reference sequence). For the CDR3, the DNA is TGTGCCAGCAGCTTGTCTTGGACAGGGAGAGGCAATGAGCAGTTCTTC. Amino acid sequence: CASSLSWTGRGNEQFF. The full variable domain, with the rest looked up from reference TRBV5-4 and TRBJ2-1, is ETGVTQSPTHLIKTRGQQVTLRCSSQSGHNTVSWYQQALGQGPQFIFQYYREEENGRGNFPPRFSGLQFPNYSSELNVNALELDDSALYLCASSLSWTGRGNEQFFGPGTRLTVL.

The chain uses TRBV5-1 and TRBJ1-2; 7 bases are shared with TRBD1. Germline V lookup: CDR1 SGHRS, CDR2 YFSETQ. The CDR3 runs to 14 residues. V gave up 4 bases and J gave up 8 bases; unmatched junction bases: 11. The CDR3 sequence: CASSETGPQGGYTF. The CDR3 coding sequence is TGCGCCAGCAGCGAAACCGGGCCACAGGGGGGCTACACCTTC.

The V call is TRBV11-2, the J call TRBJ2-2; tentatively, D is TRBD1 (5 bases). V lost 3 bases and J 1 base, leaving 9 bases between the germline ends. The CDR3 runs to 15 residues. Germline V gives CDR1 SGHAT, CDR2 FQNNGV. CDR3 sequence (DNA): TGTGCCAGCAGCTTGGGGCAAGTGAACACCGGGGAGCTGTTTTTT. It yields the protein CASSLGQVNTGELFF.

As concerns this clone: The same CDR3 can be traced to other DNA sequences in this sample. The J gene is TRBJ1-5, the V gene TRBV6-5; perhaps TRBD1 as D (6 bases). This CDR3 has 14 residues. Germline V CDR1 and CDR2: MNHEY, SVGAGI. The germline V and J ends were trimmed by 5 bases and 7 bases, with 15 bases remaining between them. The CDR3 sequence: CASSRGGVGQPQHF. CDR3 DNA sequence: TGTGCCAGCAGTAGGGGGGGGGTGGGGCAGCCCCAGCATTTT.

V usage is TRBV6-5 and J usage is TRBJ1-2, with a tentative D call TRBD1 (5 bases). CDR1 and CDR2 from the germline V gene are MNHEY and SVGAGI. V shed 2 bases and J shed 0 bases, with 13 bases lying between them. This CDR3 has 16 residues. Here the CDR3 reads CASSYTTGAANYGYTF. The CDR3 nucleotides read TGTGCCAGCAGTTACACCACAGGAGCCGCTAACTATGGCTACACCTTC.

The chain carries TRBV6-1 and TRBJ1-4, with D tentatively TRBD1 (5 bases). The V gene lost 1 base and the J gene lost 5 bases, with 8 bases spanning the gap. The germline CDR1 and CDR2 sequences are MNHNS and SASEGT. This CDR3 is built from 14 residues. DNA for the CDR3: TGTGCCAGCAGTGAAGGGACACAGAATGAAAAACTGTTTTTT. It codes for CASSEGTQNEKLFF.

As for this clone: An end of the junction does not agree with germline; a read error may underlie this. The V call is TRBV5-1, the J call TRBJ2-5; 13 bases are shared with TRBD2. The J call is uncertain, as TRBJ2-7 better fits the DNA end. The length of the CDR3 is 15 residues. The germline V gene has CDR1 SGHRS and CDR2 YFSETQ. The CDR3 here is CATSEGLAGSYEQYF. CDR3 sequence (DNA): TGCGCCACCAGCGAGGGACTAGCGGGATCCTACGAGCAGTACTTC.

V gene TRBV9 combines with J gene TRBJ1-1; 8 nucleotides match TRBD1. V was pared by 4 bases and J by 3 bases, with 2 bases of the junction left unmatched. CDR3 length: 13 amino acids. The germline V gene encodes CDR1 SGDLS and CDR2 YYNGEE. CDR3 region: CASSKDRDTEAFF. CDR3 sequence (DNA): TGTGCCAGCAGCAAGGACAGGGACACTGAAGCTTTCTTT.

The chain carries TRBV7-2 and TRBJ2-5; D gene unclear. The end of the DNA fits TRBJ2-7 better, so the J call may be wrong. This CDR3 contains 12 residues. From germline, CDR1 is SGHTA and CDR2 FQGNSA. CDR3 protein: CASSLDLYEQYF. The CDR3 DNA follows: TGTGCCAGCAGCTTAGATCTCTACGAGCAGTACTTC.

The rearrangement uses TRBV5-1 and TRBJ1-2, with 8 bases identical to TRBD1. The germline V gene encodes CDR1 SGHRS and CDR2 YFSETQ. The CDR3 spans 16 residues. Unmatched junction bases numbered 8, after V lost 4 bases and J lost 0 bases. The CDR3 loop reads CASSAYGQGSNYGYTF. For the CDR3, the DNA is TGCGCCAGCAGCGCCTATGGACAGGGATCTAACTATGGCTACACCTTC.

V usage is TRBV18 and J usage is TRBJ1-5; D not certain. This CDR3 contains 14 residues. Germline V CDR1 and CDR2: KGHSH, LQKENI. V lost 5 bases and J 1 base, leaving 9 bases between the germline ends. The CDR3 coding sequence is TGTGCCAGCTCAATACAGCAGAGCAATCAGCCCCAGCATTTT. It yields the protein CASSIQQSNQPQHF.

The rearrangement links TRBV19 to TRBJ1-2; D possibly corresponds to TRBD1 (6 bases). CDR1 LNHDA and CDR2 SQIVND come from the germline V gene (reference sequence). This CDR3 region has 13 residues. V dropped 5 bases and J dropped 8 bases, with 15 bases sitting between them. CDR3 nucleotide sequence: TGTGCCAGTAGTCAAACAGGGATCCGGGGCTACACCTTC. Translating it yields CASSQTGIRGYTF.

The CDR3 here is CASSLGGEAFF. DNA for the CDR3: TGTGCCAGCAGTTTAGGCGGGGAGGCTTTCTTC. V usage is TRBV27 and J usage is TRBJ2-1; weak D call: TRBD2 (6 bases). V lost 2 bases, J lost 16 bases, and 12 bases lay in between. The CDR3 runs 11 residues. Germline V gene data show CDR1 as MNHEY and CDR2 as SMNVEV (reference sequence).

The chain couples TRBV11-2 to TRBJ1-1; D is unresolved. Germline V gene lookup returns CDR1 SGHAT and CDR2 FQNNGV. This CDR3 has 16 residues. The germline V and J ends were trimmed by 4 bases and 1 base, with 16 bases remaining between them. The CDR3 loop is CASSSPIYTENTEAFF. Written as DNA, the CDR3 is TGTGCCAGCAGCTCACCAATATATACAGAGAACACTGAAGCTTTCTTT.

V usage is TRBV7-6 and J usage is TRBJ1-2, with D possibly matching TRBD1 (5 bases). The CDR3 contains 16 residues. Germline lookup yields CDR1 SGHVS and CDR2 FNYEAQ. Trimming pared 5 bases from V and 1 base from J, leaving 17 bases between. The chain's CDR3 is CASSPGVAQGNYGYTF. The CDR3 coding sequence is TGTGCCAGCAGCCCTGGCGTGGCGCAGGGTAACTATGGCTACACCTTC.

The sample holds a few counts of this clone. The chain uses TRBV19 and TRBJ2-7; the match to TRBD1 covers 7 bases. Trimming at V came to 5 bases and at J to 6 bases, leaving 22 bases not matched to a gene. This CDR3 spans 18 amino acids. Per the germline V gene, CDR1 is LNHDA and CDR2 is SQIVND (reference sequence). DNA for the CDR3: TGTGCCAGTAGTTCCCTCGCGTTAAGGACAGGTAGATTCATCGAGCAGTACTTC. This codes for CASSSLALRTGRFIEQYF.

The gene calls are TRBV5-4 and TRBJ2-5, with TRBD1 matching over 12 bases. The CDR3 has 14 amino acids. V shed 8 bases, J shed 5 bases, and the junction held 7 bases outside the gene matches. Germline loops: CDR1 SGHNT, CDR2 YYREEE (reference sequence). CDR3 coding DNA: TGTGCCAGTTTGCGGGACAGGGGGCGTGAGACCCAGTACTTC. Amino acids: CASLRDRGRETQYF.

J is TRBJ1-2 and V is TRBV5-1, with 7 positions matching TRBD1. CDR1 and CDR2 (germline): SGHRS, YFSETQ. The CDR3 runs 14 residues. Trimming took 0 bases from V and 3 from J; bases not matched to a gene: 2. Here the CDR3 reads CASSLGTGDYGYTF. DNA of the CDR3: TGCGCCAGCAGCTTGGGGACAGGTGACTATGGCTACACCTTC.

The chain links TRBV5-6 to TRBJ2-5, with 9 bases that match TRBD2. Unmatched junction bases numbered 9, after V lost 4 bases and J lost 5 bases. Germline V gene data show CDR1 as SGHDT and CDR2 as YYEEEE. CDR3 size: 15 residues. The CDR3, as DNA: TGTGCCAGCAGCCCCCAGCGGGGGGCGTTGGAGACCCAGTACTTC. Its translation is CASSPQRGALETQYF.

The V and J genes are TRBV5-6 and TRBJ1-2; D is uncertain. This CDR3 region has 16 residues. Germline CDR1 and CDR2: SGHDT and YYEEEE. V lost 2 bases and J 0 bases, leaving 14 bases between the germline ends. DNA for the CDR3: TGTGCCAGCAGCTTTCCCGACACAGTCGCTAACTATGGCTACACCTTC. Protein product: CASSFPDTVANYGYTF.

The chain has TRBV30 and TRBJ2-5, with TRBD2 as a possible D gene (7 bases). The ends were cut back, 8 bases at V and 2 bases at J, with 18 bases in the middle. From germline, CDR1 is GTSNPN and CDR2 SVGIG (reference sequence). The CDR3 consists of 14 residues. CDR3 coding DNA: TGTGCCCAAGGGGGAGGCGGGGGACAAGAGACCCAGTACTTC. It is translated as CAQGGGGGQETQYF.

The V call is TRBV7-8, the J call TRBJ2-7; 11 bases fit TRBD2. V was clipped by 7 bases and J by 5 bases; unmatched bases: 13. This CDR3 region has 16 residues. The germline V gene encodes CDR1 SGHVS and CDR2 FQNEAQ. Here the CDR3 reads CASNSQGALAGDEQYF. The CDR3 DNA sequence: TGTGCCAGCAACTCCCAGGGGGCACTAGCGGGGGACGAGCAGTACTTC.

CDR3 residues: CASSGAGGPETQYF. In nucleotides, the CDR3 is TGTGCCAGCAGCGGAGCGGGGGGGCCAGAGACCCAGTACTTC. The chain carries TRBV9 and TRBJ2-5; 10 bases are shared with TRBD2. Germline V gene lookup returns CDR1 SGDLS and CDR2 YYNGEE. Germline trimming cut 3 bases from V and 4 bases from J; bases unmatched to any gene: 3. This CDR3 has 14 residues. The full variable domain, in which reference TRBV9 and TRBJ2-5 provide the parts outside the CDR3, is DSGVTQTPKHLITATGQRVTLRCSPRSGDLSVYWYQQSLDQGLQFLIQYYNGEERAKGNILERFSAQQFPDLHSELNLSSLELGDSALYFCASSGAGGPETQYFGPGTRLLVL.